The 11 T cell receptor beta chains presented below share a single source sample, sequenced in a study of blood T cells in healthy people across ages. Combining a sample-barcoded 5' primer with a J-beta primer mix, a second PCR ran for 7 to 11 cycles. TCRdb passed the 5' RACE reads through MiXCR, listing each CDR3 protein once. The sample yields some 880,000 distinct CDR3 sequences, 36% seen once. Sequenced: blood. The source is a man younger than 35 in good health.

The chain uses TRBV7-9 and TRBJ1-2, with D unclear. V dropped 5 bases and J dropped 4 bases, with 17 bases sitting between them. The CDR3 contains 15 residues. Germline CDR1 reads SEHNR; CDR2 reads FQNEAQ (reference sequence). The CDR3 coding sequence is TGTGCCAGCAGCAAAAACGAAGAGGTTGTCTATGGCTACACCTTC. It codes for CASSKNEEVVYGYTF.

J is TRBJ1-2 and V is TRBV15, with D possibly matching TRBD1 (5 bases). V was trimmed by 5 bases and J by 4 bases, leaving 14 bases between them. Per germline, CDR1 LNHNV and CDR2 YYDKDF (reference sequence). The CDR3 length is 14 residues. In DNA, the CDR3 is TGTGCCACCAGCGCCCCGGGACGGATCTATGGCTACACCTTC. Its protein is CATSAPGRIYGYTF.

The chain links TRBV6-2 or TRBV6-3 to TRBJ2-1, with D perhaps matching TRBD1 or TRBD2 (5 bases each). Trimming shortened V by 10 bases and J by 4 bases, and 14 bases separated the two germline ends. In germline, CDR1 is MNHEY, CDR2 SVGEGT. The CDR3 loop spans 13 amino acids. The CDR3 DNA sequence: TGTGCCACCGGGGCAGGTCAATACAATGAGCAGTTCTTC. Its translation: CATGAGQYNEQFF.

The chain is built from TRBV21-1 and TRBJ1-2. TRBV21-1 has pseudogene status. The length of the CDR3 is 11 residues. CDR3 residues: CATKDPPGYTF. CDR3 sequence (DNA): TGTGCCACCAAAGACCCGCCGGGCTACACCTTC.

This rearrangement joins TRBV4-1 to TRBJ2-2; 8 bases map to TRBD2. Trimming at V came to 2 bases and at J to 3 bases, leaving 8 bases not matched to a gene. The CDR3 has 17 residues. CDR1 is MGHRA, CDR2 YSYEKL, per germline. The CDR3 DNA sequence: TGCGCCAGCAGCCAAAAGCCGGGACTAGGGTACACCGGGGAGCTGTTTTTT. Its protein is CASSQKPGLGYTGELFF.

This clonotype came up a few times. This rearrangement joins TRBV12-3 or TRBV12-4 to TRBJ2-5; D perhaps matches TRBD2 (5 bases). This CDR3 comprises 15 residues. Trimming took off 5 bases at V and 4 bases at J, with 17 bases between the two ends. The CDR3 DNA reads as TGTGCCAGCAGTACCCCCGGGATTCCGTCAGAGACCCAGTACTTC. Its translation: CASSTPGIPSETQYF.

The chain couples TRBV6-5 to TRBJ1-4; TRBD1 might be the D (5 bases). Trimming took off 8 bases at V and 5 bases at J, with 15 bases between the two ends. From germline, CDR1 is MNHEY and CDR2 SVGAGI. The CDR3 extends over 14 amino acids. CDR3 DNA: TGTGCCAGCGGAGGGACCGAGGGAAATGAAAAACTGTTTTTT. Translation gives CASGGTEGNEKLFF.

This clonotype showed up just a few times. This chain joins TRBV6-2 or TRBV6-3 and TRBJ2-3, with 8 nucleotides matching TRBD2. V lost 5 bases to trimming and J lost 2 bases; unmatched junction nucleotides: 6. This CDR3 has 15 amino acids. From germline, CDR1 is MNHEY and CDR2 SVGEGT. CDR3 DNA: TGTGCCAGCAGTCCTCGACTAGCGAACACAGATACGCAGTATTTT. Protein: CASSPRLANTDTQYF.

This sequence joins TRBV29-1 and TRBJ2-2; TRBD2 is a possible D gene (6 bases). The V gene lost 7 bases and the J gene lost 8 bases, with 23 bases spanning the gap. Germline assignment: CDR1 SQVTM and CDR2 ANQGSEA. The CDR3 totals 15 residues. The CDR3 nucleotides read TGCAGCGCTAGACGCGATATGAGGGAGGCTGGGGAGCTGTTTTTT. Translated, it gives CSARRDMREAGELFF.

The chain carries TRBV11-1 and TRBJ2-1; the D gene is possibly TRBD2 (5 bases). The CDR3 has 17 residues. Germline CDR1 and CDR2: SGHAT and FQDESV (reference sequence). V was pared by 5 bases and J by 3 bases, with 20 bases between. CDR3 coding DNA: TGTGCCAGCAGCGACCACCTGATTGGGAGCCTCTACAATGAGCAGTTCTTC. Translation gives CASSDHLIGSLYNEQFF.

Regarding this clonotype: This sequence may be a read error, since a much larger clone differs from it by one base. The chain couples TRBV12-3 or TRBV12-4 to TRBJ2-1; tentative D call: TRBD1 (6 bases). The CDR3 covers 14 residues. Here the CDR3 DNA reads TGTGTCAGCAGTTTCGCAGGGGTTGGGAATGAGCAGTTCTTC. Translated, it gives CVSSFAGVGNEQFF.